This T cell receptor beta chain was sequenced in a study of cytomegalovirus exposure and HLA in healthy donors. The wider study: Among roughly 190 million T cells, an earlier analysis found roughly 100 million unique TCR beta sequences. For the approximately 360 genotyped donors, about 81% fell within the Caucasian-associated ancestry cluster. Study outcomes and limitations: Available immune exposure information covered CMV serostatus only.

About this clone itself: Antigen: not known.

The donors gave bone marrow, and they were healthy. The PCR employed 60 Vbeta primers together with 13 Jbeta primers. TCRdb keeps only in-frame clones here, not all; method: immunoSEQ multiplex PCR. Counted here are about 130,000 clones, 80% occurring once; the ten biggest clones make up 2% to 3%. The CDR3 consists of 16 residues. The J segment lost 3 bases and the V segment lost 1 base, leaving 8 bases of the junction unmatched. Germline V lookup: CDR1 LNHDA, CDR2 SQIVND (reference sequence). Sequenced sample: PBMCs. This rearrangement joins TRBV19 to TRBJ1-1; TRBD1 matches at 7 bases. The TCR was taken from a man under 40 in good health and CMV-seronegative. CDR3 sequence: CASSIGAGGTDTEAFF. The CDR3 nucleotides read TGTGCCAGTAGTATAGGTGCAGGGGGGACGGACACTGAAGCTTTCTTT.